This T cell receptor (beta chain) is drawn from a study of Ad26.COV2.S vaccination and SARS-CoV-2 variants (dated by TCRdb to about 2021). The study in broad terms: Vaccine-arm donors came from COV1001, a multicentre, randomized, double-blind, placebo-controlled phase I-IIa trial of Ad26.COV2.S in healthy adults. The specificity and breadth of SARS-CoV-2-reactive T cell receptors after Ad26.COV2.S vaccination were assessed by TCRbeta repertoire sequencing. Investigators did not know the trial group allocation while performing experiments and assessing outcomes. The TCR-sequenced set comprised around 30 samples: around 20 Ad26.COV2.S vaccine recipients, 5 placebo recipients and 8 SARS-CoV-2 convalescent individuals. Trial participants were randomized into five groups of five: low-dose or high-dose Ad26.COV2.S given once or twice, or placebo on both occasions. Ad26.COV2.S was given intramuscularly at 5x10^10 or 1x10^11 viral particles, as a single shot or as two shots 56 days apart. Overall results and qualifications from the work: Substantial breadth of spike-specific CD8+ and CD4+ T cell responses was reported after vaccination. Vaccine and placebo recipients had comparable non-spike TCR breadth, which fits with the vaccine containing only spike. The authors noted that the TCR breadth and depth analyses may have underestimated total T cell responses. The study was not powered to compare responses between vaccine doses or regimens. Compared with placebo recipients, Ad26.COV2.S recipients showed higher spike-specific TCR breadth (P = 0.0014).

The sample's treatment or condition label, decoded: 19 received Ad26.COV2.S at low or high dose, single or two shots; about five received placebo; per-sample allocation not given. For vaccine and placebo recipients, the sequenced repertoires came from samples collected on day 63 after the first injection. Cohort 1b enrolled about two dozen adults aged 18-55 years at a single site in Boston, USA, between 29 July and 7 August 2020. As a vaccine, Ad26.COV2.S was a replication-incompetent adenovirus type 26 vector that expressed a prefusion-stabilized SARS-CoV-2 spike protein derived from the original Wuhan strain. CDR1 MDHEN and CDR2 SYDVKM were looked up in the germline V gene. The CDR3 sequence holds 15 residues, the cysteine and phenylalanine included. Of the read, only the CDR3 DNA is kept; its 45 bases are in frame from base 1. V is cut back by 4 bases and J by 5 bases, with 6 bases in the junction unmatched.

The immunoSEQ Assay was used to sequence TCRbeta CDR3 regions. After extraction, genomic DNA underwent amplification by bias-controlled multiplex PCR, followed by high-throughput sequencing. The study's own analysis went as follows. To quantify the absolute abundance of every unique TCRbeta CDR3 region, sequences were collapsed and filtered. Usable DNA was measured by amplifying reference genes present in all nucleated cells, and TCRbeta template counts were normalized to that usable DNA to estimate T cell fraction. Repertoire TCRs were annotated as SARS-CoV-2-specific by exact matching of V gene, CDR3 amino acid sequence and J gene to a known reactive TCR set. The reference SARS-CoV-2 TCR set came from MIRA and was filtered for enrichment in COVID-19-positive ImmuneCODE repertoires, removing public or cross-reactive TCRs. Using the MIRA antigens, annotated TCRs were further analysed by specific ORF or by position within an ORF. Breadth was defined as the number of annotated unique rearrangements divided by the total number of unique productive rearrangements, and depth was defined as the summed frequency of the annotated unique rearrangements. Group comparisons of TCR breadth used two-sided Wilcoxon rank-sum tests. This immuneACCESS table, as held by TCRdb, lists in-frame sequences with V and J called but not all clones. Of the missing ones, under half trace to an unresolved V gene in checked studies; the others have no known cause. V and J calls and clone size are as listed in that table; D and trimming were resolved from the DNA. Here the sample has nearly 400,000 clones; over 75% occur a single time. The ten largest clones represent 1.5% to 2% of the sample.

Points on this clone: Its binding antigen is unknown. The sample holds no much larger clone one base away, and base qualities are not on file.

The sequences come from peripheral blood, collected in a trial of Ad26.COV2.S vaccine versus placebo. This clonotype was obtained from a person between 18 and 60 years old who received the Ad26.COV2.S COVID-19 vaccine or a placebo. The rearranged segments are TRBV28 and TRBJ2-5; 11 bases in the middle match TRBD2. The CDR3 sequence is CASSSLAGGRETQYF. The sequenced DNA is TGTGCCAGCAGTTCGCTAGCGGGAGGTAGGGAGACCCAGTACTTC.